The 5 T cell receptor beta chains below were found in one sample sequenced in a study of cytomegalovirus exposure and HLA in healthy donors. Both 60 Vbeta primers and 13 Jbeta primers went into the PCR. Using immunoSEQ multiplex PCR, the repertoire was profiled, and TCRdb retains in-frame clones only, with some absent. Among around 130,000 clones listed, 83% were seen once. Sample: PBMCs. Receptor source: a girl aged 2 to 10 in good health and CMV-seronegative.

V and J are TRBV7-2 and TRBJ2-3; D is unresolved. The CDR3 has 13 amino acids. V was shortened by 1 base and J by 9 bases, with 11 bases between the two germline ends. CDR1 and CDR2 (germline): SGHTA, FQGNSA. The DNA for the CDR3 is TGTGCCAGCAGCTTAGAAGTCAGGCAGACGCAGTATTTT. Protein: CASSLEVRQTQYF.

About this clone: The same CDR3 is also encoded by other DNA sequences in this sample. This chain connects TRBV9 to TRBJ2-7; 7 nucleotides line up with TRBD1. This CDR3 contains 14 residues. Germline loops: CDR1 SGDLS, CDR2 YYNGEE. V was clipped by 0 bases and J by 4 bases; unmatched bases: 4. The CDR3: CASSVVAGGYEQYF. In DNA, the CDR3 is TGTGCCAGCAGCGTAGTGGCAGGGGGTTACGAGCAGTACTTC.

V gene TRBV7-2 combines with J gene TRBJ2-7; 12 nucleotides agree with TRBD2. The length of the CDR3 is 15 residues. J was trimmed by 2 bases and V by 2 bases; bases with no gene match: 1. Per the germline V gene, CDR1 is SGHTA and CDR2 is FQGNSA. Here the CDR3 DNA reads TGTGCCAGCAGCTTATCTAGCGGGGGGGCCTACGAGCAGTACTTC. This translates into CASSLSSGGAYEQYF.

The chain combines TRBV4-2 with TRBJ1-1, with TRBD1 matching over 7 bases. V shed 2 bases, J shed 6 bases, and the junction held 12 bases outside the gene matches. Germline V gene lookup returns CDR1 LGHNA and CDR2 YNFKEQ. There are 16 residues in the CDR3. In DNA form, the CDR3 reads TGTGCCAGCAGCCAACCCGAGGGACAGACAAGCTCTGAAGCTTTCTTT. Amino acid sequence: CASSQPEGQTSSEAFF.

The V call is TRBV6-5, the J call TRBJ2-7; possible D gene TRBD2, 6 bases. This CDR3 is 16 amino acids long. The V gene's germline CDR1 is MNHEY and CDR2 SVGAGI. V shed 2 bases and J shed 3 bases, with 17 bases lying between them. Here the CDR3 DNA reads TGTGCCAGCAGTTACGGGGTGGAGGGCCAAATCTACGAGCAGTACTTC. Translating it yields CASSYGVEGQIYEQYF.